Below are 27 T cell receptor beta chains sequenced from a single sample in a study of T cell responses to AZD1222 COVID-19 vaccine. Assay: immunoSEQ multiplex PCR; the TCRdb copy retains only in-frame clones and omits some. The sample has about 120,000 clones; approximately 90% are singletons. The sequencing used peripheral blood, collected 28 days after the second AZD1222 dose. These receptors originate from an adult who received the AZD1222 COVID-19 vaccine.

Only one count was recorded for this clone. The chain uses TRBV5-1 and TRBJ2-7; 9 bases map to TRBD1. The CDR3 is 14 amino acids. CDR1 is SGHRS and CDR2 is YFSETQ in the germline V gene. V lost 3 bases and J lost 7; bases outside the gene matches: 8. For the CDR3, the DNA is TGCGCCAGCAGCTCCGGGACAGGGTCGGGTGAGCAGTACTTC. Translating it yields CASSSGTGSGEQYF.

V gene TRBV19 combines with J gene TRBJ1-3; no reliable D call. This CDR3 region has 15 residues. V lost 6 bases, J lost 0 bases, and 12 bases lay in between. Germline V gives CDR1 LNHDA, CDR2 SQIVND (reference sequence). CDR3 amino acids: CASRTGDTSGNTIYF. DNA for the CDR3: TGTGCCAGTAGAACCGGCGACACCTCTGGAAACACCATATATTTT.

This clone was seen only a few times. The chain links TRBV28 to TRBJ1-5, with 7 bases identical to TRBD1. J was trimmed by 4 bases and V by 6 bases; bases with no gene match: 9. The CDR3 contains 15 residues. Germline V gene lookup returns CDR1 MDHEN and CDR2 SYDVKM. The CDR3 region has the DNA TGTGCCAGCAGCCCTGGCGCAGGGGGAAATCAGCCCCAGCATTTT. Protein: CASSPGAGGNQPQHF.

In its sample, this clone is medium-sized (0.01 to 0.1%). The V and J genes are TRBV3-1 (or the pseudogene TRBV3-2) and TRBJ2-3; D may be TRBD1 (5 bases). This CDR3 spans 15 amino acids. Between the trimmed V and J ends, which lost 5 bases and 2 bases, there was a span of 14 bases. Germline V lookup: CDR1 LGHDT, CDR2 YNNKEL (reference sequence). The CDR3 bases are TGTGCCAGCAGCGGGTGGGGCGAAGACACAGATACGCAGTATTTT. This gives the protein CASSGWGEDTDTQYF.

This chain connects TRBV2 to TRBJ1-1, with 10 nucleotides matching TRBD1. V was clipped by 4 bases and J by 5 bases; unmatched bases: 7. The CDR3 covers 15 residues. Germline CDR1 and CDR2: SNHLY and FYNNEI. The chain's CDR3 is CASSVTGTGDTEAFF. The CDR3 nucleotides are TGTGCCAGCAGTGTGACCGGGACAGGGGATACTGAAGCTTTCTTT.

This clone was detected once. The chain has TRBV29-1 and TRBJ1-4; possible D gene TRBD1, 6 bases. Germline V gene lookup returns CDR1 SQVTM and CDR2 ANQGSEA. V lost 7 bases to trimming and J lost 1 base, with 13 bases between them. The CDR3 is made up of 14 amino acids. The DNA of the CDR3 is TGCAGCGCCAAAGGAGGGGGAACTAATGAAAAACTGTTTTTT. Protein product: CSAKGGGTNEKLFF.

The rearrangement uses TRBV4-1 and TRBJ1-4, with no clear D. There are 13 residues in the CDR3. Germline V gives CDR1 MGHRA, CDR2 YSYEKL. The V and J ends lost 3 bases and 5 bases respectively, with 7 bases between them. In DNA, the CDR3 is TGCGCCAGCAGCCAGACGGAGAATGAAAAACTGTTTTTT. This sequence encodes CASSQTENEKLFF.

This sequence joins TRBV27 and TRBJ2-5, with D tentatively TRBD1 (6 bases). Trimming stripped 10 bases from V and 2 bases from J, with 14 bases between. Germline values: CDR1 MNHEY, CDR2 SMNVEV (reference sequence). The CDR3 sequence is 13 residues long. The CDR3 nucleotides are TGTGCCACCTCATCACAGGGTCAAGAGACCCAGTACTTC. It codes for CATSSQGQETQYF.

The sample holds a few counts of this clone. The rearrangement links TRBV9 to TRBJ1-1, with TRBD1 matching 7 bases. The CDR3 is 14 residues long. Germline V gene lookup returns CDR1 SGDLS and CDR2 YYNGEE. The trim removed 4 bases at V and 1 base at J, leaving 4 bases unmatched. Here the CDR3 reads CASSRSGGNTEAFF. For the CDR3, the DNA is TGTGCCAGCAGCAGGTCAGGGGGGAACACTGAAGCTTTCTTT.

This clone was recorded only once. The chain uses TRBV7-6 and TRBJ1-1; D is perhaps TRBD1 (5 bases). Germline assignment: CDR1 SGHVS and CDR2 FNYEAQ. The CDR3 has 13 residues. Trimming pared 5 bases from V and 5 bases from J, leaving 12 bases between. CDR3: CASSPREGTEAFF. The CDR3 region has the DNA TGTGCCAGCAGCCCTCGGGAGGGGACTGAAGCTTTCTTT.

Details on this clone: The sample has other DNA sequences that encode this CDR3 too. The chain is built from TRBV4-2 and TRBJ1-5; D perhaps matches TRBD1 (5 bases). The V gene lost 1 base and the J gene lost 1 base, with 8 bases spanning the gap. This CDR3 has 15 amino acids. CDR1 and CDR2 (germline): LGHNA, YNFKEQ. Here the CDR3 reads CASSQGQSSNQPQHF. The CDR3 nucleotides are TGTGCCAGCAGCCAAGGACAGTCAAGCAATCAGCCCCAGCATTTT.

The chain recombines TRBV5-1 with TRBJ1-2, with TRBD1 identical over 8 bases. The J segment lost 5 bases and the V segment lost 0 bases, leaving 12 bases of the junction unmatched. Germline V gene data show CDR1 as SGHRS and CDR2 as YFSETQ. The CDR3 contains 17 residues. The CDR3 DNA reads TGCGCCAGCAGCTTGGAGGTTGGACAGGGAACCAATTATGGCTACACCTTC. Protein sequence: CASSLEVGQGTNYGYTF.

The chain links TRBV11-2 to TRBJ1-2, with a weak D call TRBD1 (5 bases). The CDR3 consists of 12 residues. Germline CDR1 is SGHAT and CDR2 is FQNNGV. Trimming took off 4 bases at V and 4 bases at J, with 7 bases between the two ends. The CDR3 DNA is TGTGCCAGCAGCTCCGGGGGCTATGGCTACACCTTC. Translated: CASSSGGYGYTF. Looking up the rest from reference TRBV11-2 and TRBJ1-2 gives the full variable domain: EAGVAQSPRYKIIEKRQSVAFWCNPISGHATLYWYQQILGQGPKLLIQFQNNGVVDDSQLPKDRFSAERLKGVDSTLKIQPAKLEDSAVYLCASSSGGYGYTFGSGTRLTVV.

The chain joins TRBV6-5 to TRBJ1-2; D unclear. The germline V gene encodes CDR1 MNHEY and CDR2 SVGAGI. The CDR3 spans 13 residues. Trimming shortened V by 6 bases and J by 6 bases, and 14 bases separated the two germline ends. CDR3 loop: CASSRDPSNGYTF. The CDR3, as DNA: TGTGCCAGCAGCCGGGATCCCTCAAATGGCTACACCTTC.

The V gene is TRBV27, the J gene TRBJ2-2; no reliable D call. Per germline, CDR1 MNHEY and CDR2 SMNVEV (reference sequence). This CDR3 has 16 amino acids. V was cut by 2 bases and J by 2 bases, with 12 bases left in between. The CDR3 bases are TGTGCCAGCAGTTTAATTGGGTCCTTTAACACCGGGGAGCTGTTTTTT. Protein: CASSLIGSFNTGELFF.

The chain couples TRBV10-2 to TRBJ1-3; no firm D call. The ends were cut back, 0 bases at V and 0 bases at J, with 15 bases in the middle. Germline assignment: CDR1 WSHSY and CDR2 SAAADI. The CDR3 has 18 residues. The DNA for the CDR3 is TGCGCCAGCAGTGAGTCTGGATACGGATTGCTCTCTGGAAACACCATATATTTT. Amino acid sequence: CASSESGYGLLSGNTIYF.

In DNA, the CDR3 is TGTGCCAGCAGCACTGGACAGGGAGGGGCCGGGGCCAACGTCCTGACTTTC. Its protein is CASSTGQGGAGANVLTF. J is TRBJ2-6 and V is TRBV7-6, with a possible D match to TRBD1 (8 bases). V was pared by 5 bases and J by 4 bases, with 18 bases between. Per germline, CDR1 SGHVS and CDR2 FNYEAQ. There are 17 residues in the CDR3.

The genes are TRBV5-1 and TRBJ2-7; no firm D call. Trimming left V 0 bases short and J 1 base short, with 8 bases between. The CDR3 totals 14 residues. Germline V gives CDR1 SGHRS, CDR2 YFSETQ. CDR3 residues: CASSLGVSSYEQYF. The DNA for the CDR3 is TGCGCCAGCAGCTTGGGTGTCAGTTCCTACGAGCAGTACTTC. Full variable domain (outside the CDR3, taken from reference TRBV5-1 and TRBJ2-7): KAGVTQTPRYLIKTRGQQVTLSCSPISGHRSVSWYQQTPGQGLQFLFEYFSETQRNKGNFPGRFSGRQFSNSRSEMNVSTLELGDSALYLCASSLGVSSYEQYFGPGTRLTVT.

The J gene is TRBJ1-6, the V gene TRBV25-1, with D hard to call. Germline loops: CDR1 MGHDK, CDR2 SYGVNS. With 0 bases removed from V and 5 bases from J, the gap between germline ends came to 8 bases. CDR3 length: 15 residues. As DNA, the CDR3 is TGTGCCAGCAGTGAATACGGAATTCATAATTCACCCCTCCACTTT. Protein product: CASSEYGIHNSPLHF.

J is TRBJ1-4 and V is TRBV5-5, with a tentative D call TRBD1 (5 bases). Germline lookup yields CDR1 SGHKS and CDR2 YYEKEE (reference sequence). This CDR3 contains 16 residues. The V end was cut by 0 bases, the J end by 11 bases, with 20 bases between. As DNA, the CDR3 is TGTGCCAGCAGCTTGGCCCCCATAAGGGGCATGGGGAAACTGTTTTTT. This gives the protein CASSLAPIRGMGKLFF.

This chain uses TRBV29-1 with TRBJ1-2, with TRBD1 matching over 10 bases. Per germline, CDR1 SQVTM and CDR2 ANQGSEA. The junction had 5 bases not matched to a gene; V was cut back by 4 bases and J by 0 bases. The CDR3 has 15 residues. The CDR3 here is CSVGDRGSANYGYTF. The CDR3, as DNA: TGCAGCGTTGGGGACAGGGGTTCGGCTAACTATGGCTACACCTTC.

This rearrangement joins TRBV15 to TRBJ2-5; a weak D match, TRBD1 (6 bases). V was cut by 0 bases and J by 5 bases, with 16 bases left in between. Germline-derived CDR1 and CDR2 are LNHNV and YYDKDF (reference sequence). There are 16 residues in the CDR3. The DNA for the CDR3 is TGTGCCACCAGCAGAGAACAATACAGGGAAGGGGAGACCCAGTACTTC. Translated, it gives CATSREQYREGETQYF. The variable domain in full, completed from reference TRBV15 and TRBJ2-5, reads DAMVIQNPRYQVTQFGKPVTLSCSQTLNHNVMYWYQQKSSQAPKLLFHYYDKDFNNEADTPDNFQSRRPNTSFCFLDIRSPGLGDTAMYLCATSREQYREGETQYFGPGTRLLVL.

The genes are TRBV6-1 and TRBJ2-7; D possibly corresponds to TRBD1 (6 bases). CDR1 and CDR2 (germline): MNHNS, SASEGT. The CDR3 spans 19 residues. The ends were cut back, 0 bases at V and 0 bases at J, with 21 bases in the middle. In DNA form, the CDR3 reads TGTGCCAGCAGTGAAGCCAGGGGTGGGTGGGCGTCCGACTCCTACGAGCAGTACTTC. Its translation: CASSEARGGWASDSYEQYF.

J is TRBJ1-1 and V is TRBV11-2, with D unresolved. The CDR3 runs to 14 residues. Germline CDR1 and CDR2: SGHAT and FQNNGV. With 0 bases removed from V and 0 bases from J, the gap between germline ends came to 5 bases. The CDR3 loop is CASSLEIVNTEAFF. The CDR3 DNA reads as TGTGCCAGCAGCTTAGAAATCGTGAACACTGAAGCTTTCTTT.

The chain recombines TRBV5-1 with TRBJ2-1, with 10 positions matching TRBD1. The CDR3 is 16 residues long. In germline, CDR1 is SGHRS, CDR2 YFSETQ. V shed 0 bases, J shed 6 bases, and the junction held 6 bases outside the gene matches. CDR3 in DNA: TGCGCCAGCAGCTTGGTGGGGGACAGGGGCGGCAATGAGCAGTTCTTC. Residues: CASSLVGDRGGNEQFF.

The chain is built from TRBV27 and TRBJ1-1; D call uncertain. CDR1 and CDR2 from the germline V gene are MNHEY and SMNVEV (reference sequence). V was clipped by 6 bases and J by 0 bases, with 11 bases between them. The CDR3 is made up of 14 amino acids. CDR3 sequence reads: CASSSYSMNTEAFF. CDR3 nucleotides: TGTGCCAGCAGCTCTTATTCTATGAACACTGAAGCTTTCTTT.

The chain combines TRBV19 with TRBJ1-6; D is perhaps TRBD1 (5 bases). Per germline, CDR1 LNHDA and CDR2 SQIVND (reference sequence). CDR3 size: 14 residues. V lost 8 bases and J 11 bases, leaving 19 bases between the germline ends. Written as DNA, the CDR3 is TGTGCCAGTGCCATTAACGGGCAGGGTCCACCCCTCCACTTT. Residues: CASAINGQGPPLHF. Based on the CDR3 plus reference TRBV19 and TRBJ1-6, the full variable domain is DGGITQSPKYLFRKEGQNVTLSCEQNLNHDAMYWYRQDPGQGLRLIYYSQIVNDFQKGDIAEGYSVSREKKESFPLTVTSAQKNPTAFYLCASAINGQGPPLHFGNGTRLTVT.